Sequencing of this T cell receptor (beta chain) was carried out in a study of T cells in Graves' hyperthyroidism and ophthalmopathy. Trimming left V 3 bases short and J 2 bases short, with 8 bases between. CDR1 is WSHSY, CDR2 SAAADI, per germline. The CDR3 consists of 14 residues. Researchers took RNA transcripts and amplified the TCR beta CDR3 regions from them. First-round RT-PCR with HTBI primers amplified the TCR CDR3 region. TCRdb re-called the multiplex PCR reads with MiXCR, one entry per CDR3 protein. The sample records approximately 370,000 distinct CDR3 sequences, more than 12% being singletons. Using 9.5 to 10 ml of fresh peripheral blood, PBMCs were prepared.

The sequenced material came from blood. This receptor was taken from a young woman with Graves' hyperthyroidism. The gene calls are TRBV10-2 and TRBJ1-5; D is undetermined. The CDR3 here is CASSDRTRNQPQHF. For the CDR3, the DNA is TGCGCCAGCAGTGATCGTACCCGCAATCAGCCCCAGCATTTT.